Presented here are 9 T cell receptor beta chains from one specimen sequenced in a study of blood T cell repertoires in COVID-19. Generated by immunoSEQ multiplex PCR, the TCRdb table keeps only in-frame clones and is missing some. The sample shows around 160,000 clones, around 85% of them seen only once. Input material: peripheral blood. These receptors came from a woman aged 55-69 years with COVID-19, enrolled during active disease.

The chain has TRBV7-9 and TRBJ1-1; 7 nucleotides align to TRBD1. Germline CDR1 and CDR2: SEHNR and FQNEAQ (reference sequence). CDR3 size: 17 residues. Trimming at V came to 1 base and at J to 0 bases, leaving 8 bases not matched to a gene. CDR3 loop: CASSLVAGGKLNTEAFF. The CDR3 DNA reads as TGTGCCAGCAGCTTAGTGGCAGGGGGTAAACTGAACACTGAAGCTTTCTTT.

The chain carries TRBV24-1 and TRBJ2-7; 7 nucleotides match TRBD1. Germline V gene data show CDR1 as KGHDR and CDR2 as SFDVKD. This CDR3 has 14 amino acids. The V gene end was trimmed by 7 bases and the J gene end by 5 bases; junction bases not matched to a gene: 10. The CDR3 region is CATSAGTDIHEQYF. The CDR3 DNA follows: TGTGCCACCAGCGCCGGGACAGACATCCACGAGCAGTACTTC.

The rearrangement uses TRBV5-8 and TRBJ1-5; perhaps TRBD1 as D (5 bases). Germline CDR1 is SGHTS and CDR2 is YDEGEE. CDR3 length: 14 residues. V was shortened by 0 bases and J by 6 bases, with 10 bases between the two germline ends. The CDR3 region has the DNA TGTGCCAGCAGCTTGGGCCGGGGGACTCAGCCCCAGCATTTT. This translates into CASSLGRGTQPQHF.

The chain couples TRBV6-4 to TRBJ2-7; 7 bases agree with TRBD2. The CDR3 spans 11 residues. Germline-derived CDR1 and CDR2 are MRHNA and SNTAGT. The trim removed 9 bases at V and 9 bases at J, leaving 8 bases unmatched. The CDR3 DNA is TGTGCCAGAGCGGGGCGTCAGGGGCAGTACTTC. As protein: CARAGRQGQYF.

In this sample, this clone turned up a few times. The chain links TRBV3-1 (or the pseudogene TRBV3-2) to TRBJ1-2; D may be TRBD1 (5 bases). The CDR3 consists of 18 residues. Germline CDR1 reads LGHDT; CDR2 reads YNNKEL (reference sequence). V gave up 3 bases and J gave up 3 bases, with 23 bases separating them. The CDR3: CASSQWSRPDSFHYGYTF. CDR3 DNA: TGTGCCAGCAGCCAGTGGTCGCGACCTGACAGCTTCCACTATGGCTACACCTTC.

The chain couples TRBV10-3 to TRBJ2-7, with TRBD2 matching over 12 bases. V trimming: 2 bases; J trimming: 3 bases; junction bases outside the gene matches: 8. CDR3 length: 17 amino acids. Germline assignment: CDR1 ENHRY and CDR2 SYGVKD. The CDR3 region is CAISEPRLAGEHYEQYF. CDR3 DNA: TGTGCCATCAGTGAGCCTAGACTAGCGGGGGAGCACTACGAGCAGTACTTC.

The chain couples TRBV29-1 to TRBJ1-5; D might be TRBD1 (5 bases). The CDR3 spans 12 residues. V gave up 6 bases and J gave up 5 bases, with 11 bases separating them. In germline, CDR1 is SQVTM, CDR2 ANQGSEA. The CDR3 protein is CSVQGGDQPQHF. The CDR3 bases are TGCAGCGTCCAGGGCGGAGATCAGCCCCAGCATTTT.

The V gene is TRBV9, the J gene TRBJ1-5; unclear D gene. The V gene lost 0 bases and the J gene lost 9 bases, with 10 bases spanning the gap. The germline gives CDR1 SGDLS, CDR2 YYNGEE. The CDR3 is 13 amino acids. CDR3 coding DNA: TGTGCCAGCAGCGTAGCTGGTAGCGGGCCCCAGCATTTT. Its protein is CASSVAGSGPQHF. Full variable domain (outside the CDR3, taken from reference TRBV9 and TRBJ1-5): DSGVTQTPKHLITATGQRVTLRCSPRSGDLSVYWYQQSLDQGLQFLIQYYNGEERAKGNILERFSAQQFPDLHSELNLSSLELGDSALYFCASSVAGSGPQHFGDGTRLSIL.

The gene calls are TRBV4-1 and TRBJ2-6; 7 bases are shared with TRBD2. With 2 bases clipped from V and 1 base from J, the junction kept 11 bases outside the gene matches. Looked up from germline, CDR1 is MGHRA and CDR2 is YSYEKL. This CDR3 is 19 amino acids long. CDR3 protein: CASSQRGGGRVSGANVLTF. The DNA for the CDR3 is TGCGCCAGCAGCCAACGGGGCGGCGGGAGAGTTTCTGGGGCCAACGTCCTGACTTTC.